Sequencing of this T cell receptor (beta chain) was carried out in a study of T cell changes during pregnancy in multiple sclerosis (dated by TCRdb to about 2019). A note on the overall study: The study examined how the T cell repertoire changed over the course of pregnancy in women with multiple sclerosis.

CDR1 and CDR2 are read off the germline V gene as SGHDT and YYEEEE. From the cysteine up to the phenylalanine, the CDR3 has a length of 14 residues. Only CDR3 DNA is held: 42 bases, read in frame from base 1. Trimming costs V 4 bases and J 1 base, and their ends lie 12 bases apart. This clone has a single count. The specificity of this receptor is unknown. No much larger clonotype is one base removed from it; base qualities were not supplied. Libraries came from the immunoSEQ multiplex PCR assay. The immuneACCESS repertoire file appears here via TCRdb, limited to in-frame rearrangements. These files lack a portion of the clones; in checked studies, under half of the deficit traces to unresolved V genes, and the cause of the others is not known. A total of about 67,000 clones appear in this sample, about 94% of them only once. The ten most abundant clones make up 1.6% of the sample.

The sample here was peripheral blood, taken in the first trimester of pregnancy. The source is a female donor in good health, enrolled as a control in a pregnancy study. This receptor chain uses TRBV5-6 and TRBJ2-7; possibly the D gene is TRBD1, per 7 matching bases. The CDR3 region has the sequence CASSQTGRSYEQYF. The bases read TGTGCCAGCAGCCAGACAGGGAGGTCCTACGAGCAGTACTTC.